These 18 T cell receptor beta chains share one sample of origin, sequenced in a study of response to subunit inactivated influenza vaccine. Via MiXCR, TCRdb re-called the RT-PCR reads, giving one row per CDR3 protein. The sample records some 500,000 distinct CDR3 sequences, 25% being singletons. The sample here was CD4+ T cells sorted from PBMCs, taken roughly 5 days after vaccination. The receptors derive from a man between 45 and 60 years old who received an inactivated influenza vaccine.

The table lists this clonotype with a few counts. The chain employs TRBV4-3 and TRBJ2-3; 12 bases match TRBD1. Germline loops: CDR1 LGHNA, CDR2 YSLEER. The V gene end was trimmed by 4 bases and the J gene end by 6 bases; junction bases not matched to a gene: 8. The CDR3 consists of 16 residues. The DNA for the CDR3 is TGCGCCAGCAGCCTCTCCTGGGACAGGGGGCAGGATACGCAGTATTTT. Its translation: CASSLSWDRGQDTQYF.

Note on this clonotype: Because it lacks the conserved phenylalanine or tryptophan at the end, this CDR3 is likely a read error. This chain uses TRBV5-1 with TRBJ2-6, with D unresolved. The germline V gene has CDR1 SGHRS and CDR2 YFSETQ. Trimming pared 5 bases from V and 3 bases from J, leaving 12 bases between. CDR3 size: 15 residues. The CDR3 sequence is CASSPNLYGANVLTL. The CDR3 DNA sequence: TGCGCCAGCAGTCCTAATCTCTATGGGGCCAACGTCCTGACTCTC.

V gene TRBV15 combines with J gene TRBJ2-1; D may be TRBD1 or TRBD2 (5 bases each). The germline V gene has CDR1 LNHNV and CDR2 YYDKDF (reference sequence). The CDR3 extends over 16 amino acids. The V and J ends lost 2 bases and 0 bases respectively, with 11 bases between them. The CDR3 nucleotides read TGTGCCACCAGCAGATGGGACGGACTCTCCTACAATGAGCAGTTCTTC. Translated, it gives CATSRWDGLSYNEQFF.

This chain's CDR3 is CASRLRGQGIYEQYF. Here the CDR3 DNA reads TGTGCCAGCAGACTCCGGGGACAGGGGATCTACGAGCAGTACTTC. V is TRBV12-3 or TRBV12-4 and J is TRBJ2-7, with 10 bases aligning to TRBD1. Unmatched junction bases numbered 8, after V lost 6 bases and J lost 3 bases. CDR3 length equals 15 residues.

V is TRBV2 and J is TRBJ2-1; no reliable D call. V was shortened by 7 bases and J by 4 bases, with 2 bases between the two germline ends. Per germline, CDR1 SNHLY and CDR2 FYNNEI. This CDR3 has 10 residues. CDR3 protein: CASKYNEQFF. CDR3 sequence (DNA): TGTGCCAGCAAGTACAATGAGCAGTTCTTC. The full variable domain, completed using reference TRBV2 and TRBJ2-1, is EPEVTQTPSHQVTQMGQEVILRCVPISNHLYFYWYRQILGQKVEFLVSFYNNEISEKSEIFDDQFSVERPDGSNFTLKIRSTKLEDSAMYFCASKYNEQFFGPGTRLTVL.

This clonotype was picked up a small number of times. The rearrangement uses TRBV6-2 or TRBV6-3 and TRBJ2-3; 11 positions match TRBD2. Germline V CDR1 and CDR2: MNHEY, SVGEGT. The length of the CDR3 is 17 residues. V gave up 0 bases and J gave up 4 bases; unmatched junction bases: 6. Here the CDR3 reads CASSYSPGLAEPDTQYF. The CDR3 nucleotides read TGTGCCAGCAGTTACTCCCCGGGACTAGCGGAGCCAGATACGCAGTATTTT.

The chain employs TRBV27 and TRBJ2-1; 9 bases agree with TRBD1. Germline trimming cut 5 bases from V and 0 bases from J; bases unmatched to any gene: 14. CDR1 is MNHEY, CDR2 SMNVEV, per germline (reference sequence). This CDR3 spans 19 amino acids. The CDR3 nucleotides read TGTGCCAGCAGTCCCGGACAGGGGCTTCCTAGGAGCTCCTACAATGAGCAGTTCTTC. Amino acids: CASSPGQGLPRSSYNEQFF.

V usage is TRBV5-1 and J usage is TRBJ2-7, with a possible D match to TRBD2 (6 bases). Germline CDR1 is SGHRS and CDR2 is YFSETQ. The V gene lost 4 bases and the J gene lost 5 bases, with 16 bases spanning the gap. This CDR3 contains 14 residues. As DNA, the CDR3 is TGCGCCAGCAGCCCCTCTTGGGGGGTGAACGAGCAGTACTTC. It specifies CASSPSWGVNEQYF.

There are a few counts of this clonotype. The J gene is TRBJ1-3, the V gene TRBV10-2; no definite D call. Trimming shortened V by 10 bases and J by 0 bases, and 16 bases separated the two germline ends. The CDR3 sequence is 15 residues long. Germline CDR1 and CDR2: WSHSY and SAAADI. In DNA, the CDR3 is TGCGCCACTGCCTCTCCACGGCGCTCTGGAAACACCATATATTTT. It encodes CATASPRRSGNTIYF.

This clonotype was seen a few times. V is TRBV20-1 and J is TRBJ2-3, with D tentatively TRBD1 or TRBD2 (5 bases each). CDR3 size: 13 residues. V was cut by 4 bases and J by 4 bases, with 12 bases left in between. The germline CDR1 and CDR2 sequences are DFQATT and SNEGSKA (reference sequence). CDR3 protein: CSATFWDPDTQYF. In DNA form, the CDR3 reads TGCAGTGCTACGTTTTGGGACCCAGATACGCAGTATTTT.

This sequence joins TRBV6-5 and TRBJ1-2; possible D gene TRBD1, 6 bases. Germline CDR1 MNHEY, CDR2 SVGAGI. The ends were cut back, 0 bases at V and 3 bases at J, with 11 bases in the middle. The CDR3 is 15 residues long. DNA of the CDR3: TGTGCCAGCAGTTACTCGGGGGGGCTCGACTATGGCTACACCTTC. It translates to CASSYSGGLDYGYTF.

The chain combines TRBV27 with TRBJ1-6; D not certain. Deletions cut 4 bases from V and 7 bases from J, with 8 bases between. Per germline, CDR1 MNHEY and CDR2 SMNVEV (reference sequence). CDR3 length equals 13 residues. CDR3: CASSWYANSPLHF. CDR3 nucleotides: TGTGCCAGCAGTTGGTACGCAAATTCACCCCTCCACTTT.

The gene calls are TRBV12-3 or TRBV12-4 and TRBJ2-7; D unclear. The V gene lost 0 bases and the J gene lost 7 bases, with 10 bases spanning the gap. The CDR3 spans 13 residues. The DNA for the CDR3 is TGTGCCAGCAGTTTAGCGGCCCGCCGGGAGCAGTACTTC. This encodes CASSLAARREQYF.

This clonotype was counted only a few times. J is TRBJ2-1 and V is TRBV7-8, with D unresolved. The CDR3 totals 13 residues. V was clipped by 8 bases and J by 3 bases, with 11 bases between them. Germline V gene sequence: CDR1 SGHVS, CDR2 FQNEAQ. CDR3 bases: TGTGCCAGCCTTCATCTCGGCTACAATGAGCAGTTCTTC. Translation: CASLHLGYNEQFF.

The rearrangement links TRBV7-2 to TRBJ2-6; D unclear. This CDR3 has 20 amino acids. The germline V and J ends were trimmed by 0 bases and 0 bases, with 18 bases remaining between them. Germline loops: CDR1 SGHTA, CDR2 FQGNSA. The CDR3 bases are TGTGCCAGCAGCTTAGCGTATTCCAGGTTATCCTTCTCTGGGGCCAACGTCCTGACTTTC. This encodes CASSLAYSRLSFSGANVLTF.

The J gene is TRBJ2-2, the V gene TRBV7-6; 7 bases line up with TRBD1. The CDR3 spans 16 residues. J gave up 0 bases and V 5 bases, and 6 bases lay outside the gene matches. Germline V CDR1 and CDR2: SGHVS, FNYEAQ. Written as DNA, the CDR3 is TGTGCCAGCAGCCTACAAACAGGGGCGAACACCGGGGAGCTGTTTTTT. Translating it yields CASSLQTGANTGELFF. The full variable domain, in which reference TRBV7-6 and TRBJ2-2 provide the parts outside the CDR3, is GAGVSQSPRYKVTKRGQDVALRCDPISGHVSLYWYRQALGQGPEFLTYFNYEAQQDKSGLPNDRFSAERPEGSISTLTIQRTEQRDSAMYRCASSLQTGANTGELFFGEGSRLTVL.

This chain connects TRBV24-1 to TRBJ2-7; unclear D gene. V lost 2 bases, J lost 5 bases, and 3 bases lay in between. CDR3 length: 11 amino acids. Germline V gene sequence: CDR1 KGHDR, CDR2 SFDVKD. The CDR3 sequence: CATSDSHEQYF. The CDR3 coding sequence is TGTGCCACCAGTGATTCCCACGAGCAGTACTTC.

CDR3: CSARNNNGEQFF. The DNA for the CDR3 is TGCAGTGCTAGGAACAACAACGGTGAGCAGTTCTTC. The gene calls are TRBV20-1 and TRBJ2-1; D is unresolved. CDR1 and CDR2 from the germline V gene are DFQATT and SNEGSKA (reference sequence). The ends were cut back, 3 bases at V and 9 bases at J, with 12 bases in the middle. The CDR3 length is 12 residues.